The entry that follows covers one TCR beta chain sequence. Its antigen is not known. Data came from immunoSEQ multiplex PCR; TCRdb stores just in-frame clones and leaves some out. The repertoire includes 45,000 to 55,000 clones, about four fifths of them detected once, and approximately 6.1% sits in the top ten. Germline CDR1 and CDR2: SEHNR and FQNEAQ (reference sequence). CDR3 size: 13 residues. V lost 4 bases, J lost 6 bases, and 10 bases lay in between. The sample is drawn from a study of OX40 agonist ivuxolimab in advanced cancers. Study results and limitations: Clones of CD4+ and CD8+ blood T cells grew by week 6 at doses of 0.1 to 3.0 mg/kg. Some nonresponders also had low normalized T-cell clonal expansion.

The source is an adult with an advanced solid tumor such as melanoma, head and neck, liver or kidney cancer. The starting material was CD4+ or CD8+ T cells sorted from blood, obtained in a trial of the OX40 agonist ivuxolimab. J is TRBJ1-5 and V is TRBV7-9; D gene uncertain. CDR3 DNA sequence: TGTGCCAGCAGCTCCGGACTCTTTCAGCCCCAGCATTTT. It is translated as CASSSGLFQPQHF.